This T cell receptor beta chain was retrieved from a study of shared clonotypes between healthy human individuals. At the level of the study: Each donor's CD8 memory used one plate, CD8 naive two, each CD4 subset three. Study outcomes and limitations: The rarefaction results pointed to incomplete sorted-subset sequencing despite large depth. The four-donor shared clonotypes exceeded non-shared clonotypes in generation probability, with non-shared ones scoring lower.

From germline, CDR1 is LNHNV and CDR2 YYDKDF (reference sequence). There are 14 residues in the CDR3. The V gene lost 1 base and the J gene lost 1 base, with 5 bases spanning the gap. Original analysis: ImmunoSEQ only sent back junction sequences with no quality scores, so filtering was done differently. Here immunoSEQ multiplex PCR was the method, and the copy in TCRdb shows in-frame clones only, minus some. V, J and clone size reflect that table, while D and trimming were determined from the DNA. Of more than 2,000,000 clones in the sample, just over 90% were seen once. To note about this clone: Its cognate antigen is unknown. The same CDR3 can be traced to other DNA sequences in this sample.

This clonotype was sampled from a man aged 18 to 29 in good health. Specimen: naive CD4+ T cells sorted from blood. Subset described: CD45RA+ positively selected. V gene TRBV15 combines with J gene TRBJ1-3; D unclear. The CDR3 DNA follows: TGTGCCACCAGCAGAGCGGGGTCTGGAAACACCATATATTTT. Amino acids: CATSRAGSGNTIYF. The full variable domain, rest sourced from reference TRBV15 and TRBJ1-3, is DAMVIQNPRYQVTQFGKPVTLSCSQTLNHNVMYWYQQKSSQAPKLLFHYYDKDFNNEADTPDNFQSRRPNTSFCFLDIRSPGLGDTAMYLCATSRAGSGNTIYFGEGSWLTVV.